Sequencing of this TCR beta chain was carried out in a study of response to subunit inactivated influenza vaccine. Study-level results: T cells newly recruited by each seasonal influenza vaccination are few, the authors suggested.

A remark on this clonotype: Its antigen is unknown.

J gave up 2 bases and V 0 bases, and 5 bases lay outside the gene matches. Germline V gene data show CDR1 as DFQATT and CDR2 as SNEGSKA (reference sequence). This CDR3 contains 15 residues. TCRdb re-called the RT-PCR reads with MiXCR, one entry per CDR3 protein. Here the sample spans around 850,000 distinct CDR3 sequences, about 18% being singletons. Here the sequenced sample was PBMCs from blood, taken more than 4 days after vaccination. The TCR sequence derives from a man aged 50-60 years who received an inactivated influenza vaccine. The genes are TRBV20-1 and TRBJ1-2, with 8 bases aligning to TRBD1. The CDR3 DNA reads as TGCAGTGCTAGAGATCTCCAGGGGGCGAACTATGGCTACACCTTC. Residues: CSARDLQGANYGYTF.